These 24 T cell receptor beta chains originate from one sample sequenced in a study of blood T cell repertoires in COVID-19. Clones were sequenced by immunoSEQ multiplex PCR, and TCRdb holds only the in-frame ones, with some missing. This table has about 190,000 clones, 70% to 85% appearing once. The sample was peripheral blood. The receptors were gathered from a man between 45 and 60 years old who had recovered from COVID-19.

The rearrangement joins TRBV7-3 to TRBJ2-1; perhaps TRBD2 as D (6 bases). This CDR3 contains 14 residues. Germline assignment: CDR1 SGHTA and CDR2 FQGTGA. V was trimmed by 2 bases and J by 5 bases, leaving 10 bases between them. CDR3 residues: CASSLAGRNNEQFF. The CDR3 DNA reads TGTGCCAGCAGCTTAGCGGGAAGGAACAATGAGCAGTTCTTC.

The chain couples TRBV3-1 (or the pseudogene TRBV3-2) to TRBJ2-7; 7 positions agree with TRBD2. The V segment lost 2 bases and the J segment 5 bases; nucleotides outside the gene matches: 0. Germline values: CDR1 LGHDT, CDR2 YNNKEL (reference sequence). CDR3 length: 12 residues. CDR3 nucleotides: TGTGCCAGCAGCCAAAGCGGGAACGAGCAGTACTTC. This gives the protein CASSQSGNEQYF.

The chain joins TRBV19 to TRBJ1-1; TRBD1 matches 7 bases. The CDR3 sequence is 12 residues long. The ends lost 11 bases at V and 3 bases at J; junction bases unmatched: 6. Germline CDR1 reads LNHDA; CDR2 reads SQIVND (reference sequence). The CDR3 DNA is TGTGCCTCTAAGCAGGGGGACACTGAAGCTTTCTTT. Encoded protein: CASKQGDTEAFF.

This clone appeared many times. This chain connects TRBV11-2 to TRBJ2-7, with D possibly being TRBD2 (6 bases). Germline loops: CDR1 SGHAT, CDR2 FQNNGV. The CDR3 runs to 16 residues. V lost 1 base and J 4 bases, leaving 17 bases between the germline ends. The CDR3: CASSLGLTGARYEQYF. The CDR3 DNA reads as TGTGCCAGCAGCTTAGGTCTTACGGGAGCTCGATACGAGCAGTACTTC.

The rearrangement links TRBV6-2 or TRBV6-3 to TRBJ2-2, with TRBD1 identical over 8 bases. V was pared by 4 bases and J by 7 bases, with 5 bases of the junction left unmatched. This CDR3 has 14 amino acids. Germline V CDR1 and CDR2: MNHEY, SVGEGT. CDR3 nucleotides: TGTGCCAGCAGTTGGGACAGGTTGGACGGGGAGCTGTTTTTT. Translation: CASSWDRLDGELFF.

The J gene is TRBJ2-6, the V gene TRBV28; 9 nucleotides line up with TRBD1. Germline V gives CDR1 MDHEN, CDR2 SYDVKM. The CDR3 loop spans 16 amino acids. Trimming took 7 bases from V and 4 from J; bases not matched to a gene: 8. CDR3 nucleotides: TGTGCCAGCACTTCACAGGGGGCGGCAGGGGCCAACGTCCTGACTTTC. Encoded protein: CASTSQGAAGANVLTF.

The chain employs TRBV5-6 and TRBJ1-1; 9 positions agree with TRBD1. CDR1 is SGHDT, CDR2 YYEEEE, per germline. The trim removed 5 bases at V and 9 bases at J, leaving 11 bases unmatched. The CDR3 spans 14 residues. The CDR3 spells CASRLTSGQGKAFF. CDR3 nucleotide sequence: TGTGCCAGCAGGCTTACCTCGGGACAGGGCAAAGCTTTCTTT. The full variable domain, with the rest looked up from reference TRBV5-6 and TRBJ1-1, is DAGVTQSPTHLIKTRGQQVTLRCSPKSGHDTVSWYQQALGQGPQFIFQYYEEEERQRGNFPDRFSGHQFPNYSSELNVNALLLGDSALYLCASRLTSGQGKAFFGQGTRLTVV.

This clone was recorded once. The gene calls are TRBV28 and TRBJ2-1, with D perhaps TRBD1 (6 bases). V lost 8 bases to trimming and J lost 5 bases, with 28 bases between them. Germline CDR1 MDHEN, CDR2 SYDVKM. CDR3 length: 18 residues. The CDR3 here is CASLPSAGVGGNNNEQFF. Here the CDR3 DNA reads TGTGCCAGCCTCCCCTCGGCAGGGGTAGGGGGAAACAACAATGAGCAGTTCTTC.

The CDR3 DNA is TGTGCCAGCAGTTTTTGGGGGCTGGCAAATGAAAAACTGTTTTTT. This encodes CASSFWGLANEKLFF. The chain joins TRBV2 to TRBJ1-4; possibly TRBD1 for D (6 bases). Between the trimmed V and J ends, which lost 5 bases and 5 bases, there was a span of 15 bases. Germline V gene data show CDR1 as SNHLY and CDR2 as FYNNEI. The CDR3 is 15 amino acids. The full variable domain, rest sourced from reference TRBV2 and TRBJ1-4, is EPEVTQTPSHQVTQMGQEVILRCVPISNHLYFYWYRQILGQKVEFLVSFYNNEISEKSEIFDDQFSVERPDGSNFTLKIRSTKLEDSAMYFCASSFWGLANEKLFFGSGTQLSVL.

The chain links TRBV28 to TRBJ2-2; 8 positions agree with TRBD2. Germline V gene sequence: CDR1 MDHEN, CDR2 SYDVKM. V gave up 3 bases and J gave up 3 bases; unmatched junction bases: 3. This CDR3 comprises 15 residues. CDR3 residues: CASSFPAGDTGELFF. The CDR3 nucleotides read TGTGCCAGCAGTTTTCCAGCGGGAGACACCGGGGAGCTGTTTTTT. The complete variable domain, with remaining parts taken from reference TRBV28 and TRBJ2-2, reads DVKVTQSSRYLVKRTGEKVFLECVQDMDHENMFWYRQDPGLGLRLIYFSYDVKMKEKGDIPEGYSVSREKKERFSLILESASTNQTSMYLCASSFPAGDTGELFFGEGSRLTVL.

The chain joins TRBV29-1 to TRBJ1-2, with 7 bases aligning to TRBD1. Per germline, CDR1 SQVTM and CDR2 ANQGSEA. V lost 7 bases to trimming and J lost 3 bases; unmatched junction nucleotides: 5. CDR3 size: 12 residues. The CDR3: CSDHTGDYGYTF. For the CDR3, the DNA is TGCAGCGACCATACAGGGGACTATGGCTACACCTTC.

The CDR3, as DNA: TGTGCCAGCAGCGTCTCCGGGACTAGCGGTCAAGAGACCCAGTACTTC. Its translation: CASSVSGTSGQETQYF. The chain uses TRBV7-3 and TRBJ2-5, with TRBD2 matching over 11 bases. The germline V gene has CDR1 SGHTA and CDR2 FQGTGA. V shed 5 bases, J shed 2 bases, and the junction held 7 bases outside the gene matches. This CDR3 is built from 16 residues. The full variable domain, its missing parts supplied by reference TRBV7-3 and TRBJ2-5, is GAGVSQTPSNKVTEKGKYVELRCDPISGHTALYWYRQSLGQGPEFLIYFQGTGAADDSGLPNDRFFAVRPEGSVSTLKIQRTERGDSAVYLCASSVSGTSGQETQYFGPGTRLLVL.

The chain is built from TRBV7-6 and TRBJ2-3, with TRBD2 matching over 13 bases. This CDR3 is 15 amino acids long. Germline lookup yields CDR1 SGHVS and CDR2 FNYEAQ. J was trimmed by 2 bases and V by 5 bases; bases with no gene match: 1. CDR3 amino acids: CASSGTSGTTDTQYF. The DNA of the CDR3 is TGTGCCAGCAGCGGGACTAGCGGGACCACAGATACGCAGTATTTT. The full variable domain, completed using reference TRBV7-6 and TRBJ2-3, is GAGVSQSPRYKVTKRGQDVALRCDPISGHVSLYWYRQALGQGPEFLTYFNYEAQQDKSGLPNDRFSAERPEGSISTLTIQRTEQRDSAMYRCASSGTSGTTDTQYFGPGTRLTVL.

This chain links TRBV13 with TRBJ2-7; tentative D call: TRBD1 (6 bases). The CDR3 loop spans 17 amino acids. Per the germline V gene, CDR1 is PRHDT and CDR2 is FYEKMQ (reference sequence). V was clipped by 4 bases and J by 4 bases, with 23 bases between them. The CDR3 here is CASSSNLLGTITYEQYF. The DNA of the CDR3 is TGTGCCAGCAGCTCAAACCTTCTCGGGACAATAACATACGAGCAGTACTTC.

V is TRBV19 and J is TRBJ2-2, with 10 bases matching TRBD1. The CDR3 has 16 amino acids. The germline V gene has CDR1 LNHDA and CDR2 SQIVND (reference sequence). The junction had 7 bases not matched to a gene; V was cut back by 6 bases and J by 3 bases. CDR3 loop: CASSDRGRLDTGELFF. CDR3 sequence (DNA): TGTGCCAGTAGCGACAGGGGGCGTTTGGACACCGGGGAGCTGTTTTTT.

The V gene is TRBV7-9, the J gene TRBJ2-5; TRBD2 is a possible D gene (5 bases). Looked up from germline, CDR1 is SEHNR and CDR2 is FQNEAQ (reference sequence). This CDR3 is 14 amino acids long. Trimming removed 5 bases from V and 5 bases from J, with 15 bases in between. The CDR3 loop reads CASSPGNGGETQYF. CDR3 in DNA: TGTGCCAGCAGCCCGGGGAACGGTGGGGAGACCCAGTACTTC. The variable domain in full, completed from reference TRBV7-9 and TRBJ2-5, reads DTGVSQNPRHKITKRGQNVTFRCDPISEHNRLYWYRQTLGQGPEFLTYFQNEAQLEKSRLLSDRFSAERPKGSFSTLEIQRTEQGDSAMYLCASSPGNGGETQYFGPGTRLLVL.

The chain joins TRBV28 to TRBJ1-5; D gene ambiguous. The CDR3 covers 13 residues. Trimming removed 3 bases at V and 0 bases at J, with 3 bases between. Germline CDR1 MDHEN, CDR2 SYDVKM. The CDR3 spells CASSFSSNQPQHF. The CDR3 nucleotides are TGTGCCAGCAGTTTCTCTAGCAATCAGCCCCAGCATTTT.

The chain carries TRBV20-1 and TRBJ1-1; D not certain. The CDR3 runs to 11 residues. Germline lookup yields CDR1 DFQATT and CDR2 SNEGSKA (reference sequence). The ends were cut back, 5 bases at V and 11 bases at J, with 15 bases in the middle. DNA for the CDR3: TGCAGTGCTGAGAAAGGGAGTCGGGCTTTCTTT. Translated: CSAEKGSRAFF.

There are a few counts of this clone. The V and J genes are TRBV7-9 and TRBJ1-3, with a tentative D call TRBD1 (5 bases). With 3 bases removed from V and 2 bases from J, the gap between germline ends came to 8 bases. The CDR3 extends over 14 amino acids. From germline, CDR1 is SEHNR and CDR2 FQNEAQ (reference sequence). CDR3 loop: CASSFLGPGNTIYF. CDR3 DNA: TGTGCCAGCAGCTTCCTGGGGCCTGGAAACACCATATATTTT.

This sequence joins TRBV7-9 and TRBJ2-1, with TRBD2 identical over 9 bases. The ends lost 1 base at V and 8 bases at J; junction bases unmatched: 3. CDR1 and CDR2 (germline): SEHNR, FQNEAQ (reference sequence). The CDR3 runs to 14 residues. CDR3 region: CASSLGLAVDEQFF. The CDR3 DNA follows: TGTGCCAGCAGCTTAGGACTAGCGGTCGATGAGCAGTTCTTC.

This clone was seen a few times. The chain carries TRBV7-9 and TRBJ2-3; 7 nucleotides align to TRBD1. CDR3 length: 14 residues. Germline CDR1 and CDR2: SEHNR and FQNEAQ (reference sequence). J lost 0 bases, V lost 7 bases, and 4 bases had no gene match. The CDR3 sequence: CASMPTGSTDTQYF. The CDR3, as DNA: TGTGCCAGCATGCCGACAGGGAGCACAGATACGCAGTATTTT.

The V call is TRBV7-9, the J call TRBJ2-1, with 7 bases fitting TRBD1. Germline V gene sequence: CDR1 SEHNR, CDR2 FQNEAQ (reference sequence). This CDR3 has 12 amino acids. J was trimmed by 12 bases and V by 5 bases; bases with no gene match: 7. CDR3 nucleotides: TGTGCCAGCAGCAAAGAGGACAGGATGCAGTTCTTC. The encoded protein is CASSKEDRMQFF.

At least ten counts were recorded for this clone. The V gene is TRBV5-1, the J gene TRBJ2-7, with TRBD1 identical over 8 bases. The CDR3 runs 15 residues. CDR1 is SGHRS and CDR2 is YFSETQ in the germline V gene. V shed 0 bases and J 3 bases; nucleotides not matched to a gene: 5. CDR3 amino acids: CASSLGGTGYYEQYF. The DNA of the CDR3 is TGCGCCAGCAGCTTGGGGGGGACAGGCTACTACGAGCAGTACTTC.

The table lists this clone with many counts. The rearrangement uses TRBV4-1 and TRBJ2-7; the D is unclear. The CDR3 covers 13 residues. Looked up from germline, CDR1 is MGHRA and CDR2 is YSYEKL. With 1 base removed from V and 2 bases from J, the gap between germline ends came to 6 bases. CDR3 sequence (DNA): TGCGCCAGCAGCCAAGGGGCAACCTACGAGCAGTACTTC. This sequence encodes CASSQGATYEQYF.